This TCR beta chain was sequenced for a study of blood T cells in healthy people across ages. Germline loops: CDR1 SEHNR, CDR2 FQNEAQ (reference sequence). J was trimmed by 8 bases and V by 5 bases; bases with no gene match: 16. The length of the CDR3 is 16 residues. Primers used in a second PCR of roughly 7 to 12 cycles were a sample-barcoded 5' primer and a J-beta primer mix. Carrying 12 random nucleotides, a template-switch adaptor labeled each individual cDNA molecule. Each single sample gave us at least 3 million CDR3-containing paired-end reads. From the 5' RACE reads, TCRdb called clonotypes with MiXCR, one entry per CDR3 protein. This sample has some 1.5 million distinct CDR3 sequences, with approximately 42% found just once. As regards this clonotype: What it binds is unknown.

Study-wide findings and caveats: Significant beta diversity loss was already apparent by age about 39, declining roughly linearly.

Sequences were obtained from blood. The clonotype comes from a woman aged 18-29 years in good health. The V gene is TRBV7-9, the J gene TRBJ1-2; TRBD1 matches at 8 bases. CDR3: CASSGDRRGRTGGYTF. The CDR3 DNA reads TGTGCCAGCAGCGGAGACCGCAGGGGGCGCACAGGGGGCTACACCTTC.